This TCR beta chain was captured in a study of regulatory T cells in long-lasting Graves disease. Both iRepertoire HTBI primers and Arm-PCR of CDR3 regions were used to build the TCR beta libraries. TCRdb independently ran MiXCR on the multiplex PCR reads; one entry per CDR3 protein. The sample contains more than 300,000 distinct CDR3 sequences, about 19% of which appear only once. This CDR3 contains 16 residues. Germline V gene lookup returns CDR1 SGHAT and CDR2 FQNNGV. The germline V and J ends were trimmed by 5 bases and 2 bases, with 18 bases remaining between them. A few counts support this clonotype. Time point given: persistent/refractory GD, antithyroid drugs over 5 years with positive TRAb. The TCR library was made from RNA that had been extracted from PBMCs in TRIzol.

The sequence was collected from a female donor with Graves disease. The chain recombines TRBV11-2 with TRBJ2-5; D may match TRBD1 or TRBD2 (5 bases each). The sample consisted of peripheral blood mononuclear cells (PBMCs), taken when the disease was refractory, from a patient treated with antithyroid drugs. The DNA for the CDR3 is TGTGCCAGCAGCCAAGGGGTACTAGAGAGTCAAGAGACCCAGTACTTC. Protein product: CASSQGVLESQETQYF.